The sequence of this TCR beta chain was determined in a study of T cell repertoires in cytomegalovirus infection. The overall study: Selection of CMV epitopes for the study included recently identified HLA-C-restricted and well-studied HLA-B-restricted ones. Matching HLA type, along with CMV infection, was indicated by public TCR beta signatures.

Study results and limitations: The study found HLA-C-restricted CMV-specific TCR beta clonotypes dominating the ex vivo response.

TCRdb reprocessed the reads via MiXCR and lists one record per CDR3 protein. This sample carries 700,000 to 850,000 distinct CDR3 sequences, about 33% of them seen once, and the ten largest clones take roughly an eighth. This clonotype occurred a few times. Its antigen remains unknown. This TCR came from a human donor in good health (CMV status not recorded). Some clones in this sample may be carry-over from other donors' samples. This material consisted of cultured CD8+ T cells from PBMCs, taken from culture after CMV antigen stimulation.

The CDR3 region has the DNA TGTGCCAGCATGACGAAGCGGAACAATCAGCCCCAGCATTTT. It yields the protein CASMTKRNNQPQHF. The chain is built from TRBV6-6 and TRBJ1-5; unclear D gene. Germline CDR1 is MNHNY and CDR2 is SVGAGI (reference sequence). CDR3 size: 14 residues. V lost 7 bases and J 3 bases, leaving 13 bases between the germline ends.